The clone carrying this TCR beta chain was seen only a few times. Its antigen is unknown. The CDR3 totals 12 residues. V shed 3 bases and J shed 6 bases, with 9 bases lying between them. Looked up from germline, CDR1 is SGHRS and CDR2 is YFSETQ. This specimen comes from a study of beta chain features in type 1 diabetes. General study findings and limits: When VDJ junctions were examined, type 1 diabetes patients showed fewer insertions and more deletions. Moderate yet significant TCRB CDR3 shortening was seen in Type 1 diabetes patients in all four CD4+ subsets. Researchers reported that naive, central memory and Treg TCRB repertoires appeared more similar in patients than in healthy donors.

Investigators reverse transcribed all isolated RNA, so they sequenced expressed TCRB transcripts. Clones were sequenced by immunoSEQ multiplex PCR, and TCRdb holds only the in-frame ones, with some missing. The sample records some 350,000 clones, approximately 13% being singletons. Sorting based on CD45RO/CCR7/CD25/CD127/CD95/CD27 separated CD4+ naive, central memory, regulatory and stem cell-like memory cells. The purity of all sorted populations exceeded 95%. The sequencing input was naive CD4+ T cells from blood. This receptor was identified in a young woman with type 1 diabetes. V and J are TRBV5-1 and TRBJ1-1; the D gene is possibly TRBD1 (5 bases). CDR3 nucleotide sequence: TGCGCCAGCAGCTCCCGACAGTCTGAAGCTTTCTTT. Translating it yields CASSSRQSEAFF.